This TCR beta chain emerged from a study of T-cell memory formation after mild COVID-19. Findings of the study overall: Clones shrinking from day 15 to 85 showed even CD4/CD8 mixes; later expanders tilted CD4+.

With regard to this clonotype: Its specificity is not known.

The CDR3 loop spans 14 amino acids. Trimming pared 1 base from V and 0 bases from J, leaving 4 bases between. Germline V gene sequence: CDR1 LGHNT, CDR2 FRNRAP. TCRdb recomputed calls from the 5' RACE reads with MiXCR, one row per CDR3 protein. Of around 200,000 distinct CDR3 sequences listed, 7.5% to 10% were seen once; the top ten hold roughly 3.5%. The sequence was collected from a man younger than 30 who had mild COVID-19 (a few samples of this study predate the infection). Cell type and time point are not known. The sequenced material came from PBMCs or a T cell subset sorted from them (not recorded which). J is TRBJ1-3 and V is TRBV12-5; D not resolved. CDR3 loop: CASGLDSSGNTIYF. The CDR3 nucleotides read TGTGCTAGTGGTTTGGACAGCTCTGGAAACACCATATATTTT.